Following are 13 T cell receptor beta chains from one sample sequenced in a study of cytomegalovirus exposure and HLA in healthy donors. The PCR ran on 60 Vbeta and 13 Jbeta primers. The repertoire was sequenced with immunoSEQ multiplex PCR; TCRdb's copy has only in-frame clones and lacks some. This table has over 95,000 clones, around three quarters appearing once. Specimen: PBMCs. All receptors come from a female donor in good health and CMV-seronegative.

There are a few counts of this clone. This chain uses TRBV5-4 with TRBJ1-1, with D tentatively TRBD1 (6 bases). The CDR3 covers 14 residues. Deletions cut 4 bases from V and 1 base from J, with 11 bases between. Germline assignment: CDR1 SGHNT and CDR2 YYREEE (reference sequence). The CDR3 coding sequence is TGTGCCAGCAGCACTAGGACAGAGAACACTGAAGCTTTCTTT. The encoded protein is CASSTRTENTEAFF.

The V gene is TRBV5-4, the J gene TRBJ2-2, with 10 bases lining up with TRBD2. Germline-derived CDR1 and CDR2 are SGHNT and YYREEE (reference sequence). V shed 6 bases and J 1 base; nucleotides not matched to a gene: 6. The CDR3 spans 16 residues. CDR3 nucleotides: TGTGCCAGCACCCTTAGCGGGGGGAAGAACACCGGGGAGCTGTTTTTT. This sequence encodes CASTLSGGKNTGELFF.

The V and J genes are TRBV27 and TRBJ2-7; D might be TRBD2 (5 bases). The length of the CDR3 is 13 residues. V was shortened by 2 bases and J by 7 bases, with 12 bases between the two germline ends. Germline loops: CDR1 MNHEY, CDR2 SMNVEV (reference sequence). The CDR3 nucleotides read TGTGCCAGCAGTTTAAGGACTTTGGGAGAGCAGTACTTC. This codes for CASSLRTLGEQYF.

V and J are TRBV18 and TRBJ2-7; D perhaps matches TRBD2 (5 bases). Trimming stripped 2 bases from V and 2 bases from J, with 10 bases between. CDR1 KGHSH and CDR2 LQKENI come from the germline V gene. This CDR3 has 14 amino acids. The CDR3 DNA sequence: TGTGCCAGCTCACCAACGAGGGAACCCTACGAGCAGTACTTC. Protein product: CASSPTREPYEQYF.

The chain joins TRBV27 to TRBJ2-5, with D possibly matching TRBD1 (5 bases). With the DNA end fitting TRBJ2-7 better, the J assignment may be wrong. The CDR3 runs 15 residues. Per the germline V gene, CDR1 is MNHEY and CDR2 is SMNVEV (reference sequence). The CDR3 sequence: CASSKGVLKVGEQYF. The CDR3 bases are TGTGCCAGCAGTAAAGGGGTTCTTAAAGTCGGCGAGCAGTACTTC.

The V gene is TRBV7-9, the J gene TRBJ2-3; TRBD2 agrees at 8 bases. V was pared by 8 bases and J by 7 bases, with 5 bases of the junction left unmatched. There are 12 residues in the CDR3. Germline V gene data show CDR1 as SEHNR and CDR2 as FQNEAQ (reference sequence). The CDR3 nucleotides are TGTGCCAGCGCGGGGGGCTCCTATACGCAGTATTTT. Its translation: CASAGGSYTQYF.

The J gene is TRBJ2-7, the V gene TRBV5-4; 8 bases align to TRBD2. Gene TRBJ2-1 matches the end of the DNA better, so the J call may be wrong. The CDR3 has 15 residues. From germline, CDR1 is SGHNT and CDR2 YYREEE (reference sequence). CDR3 protein: CASSHAQTSVNEQFF. The CDR3 DNA sequence: TGTGCCAGCAGCCATGCCCAGACTAGCGTCAATGAGCAGTTCTTC.

CDR3 bases: TGTGCCAGCAGCGTAGCTGCGGACAGGGACTACTACGAGCAGTACTTC. This translates into CASSVAADRDYYEQYF. This sequence joins TRBV9 and TRBJ2-7, with D maybe TRBD1 (8 bases). Looked up from germline, CDR1 is SGDLS and CDR2 is YYNGEE. CDR3 length equals 16 residues. The V end lost 0 bases, the J end lost 3 bases, and 16 bases lay between the germline ends.

The V gene is TRBV4-3, the J gene TRBJ1-1; no clear D gene. The CDR3 runs 13 residues. V was trimmed by 0 bases and J by 1 base, leaving 3 bases between them. Germline V gene data show CDR1 as LGHNA and CDR2 as YSLEER. CDR3 DNA: TGCGCCAGCAGCCAAGATAAGAACACTGAAGCTTTCTTT. This gives the protein CASSQDKNTEAFF.

As regards this clone: One junction end does not reproduce the germline sequence, and a read error may be involved. The gene calls are TRBV7-9 and TRBJ2-7; D uncertain. CDR1 and CDR2 (germline): SEHNR, FQNEAQ (reference sequence). This CDR3 contains 13 residues. CDR3 sequence reads: CSSSPTDSYEQYF. The CDR3 region has the DNA TGTTCCAGCAGCCCGACTGATTCCTACGAGCAGTACTTC.

V is TRBV28 and J is TRBJ2-3; D gene uncertain. Germline V gives CDR1 MDHEN, CDR2 SYDVKM. This CDR3 is built from 17 residues. The ends were cut back, 7 bases at V and 6 bases at J, with 26 bases in the middle. CDR3 sequence (DNA): TGTGCCAGCAACTCGCCCGTGGCAGCTAGTAGAAGGGATACGCAGTATTTT. Protein product: CASNSPVAASRRDTQYF.

In this sample, this clone turned up a few times. The gene calls are TRBV7-9 and TRBJ2-1; D is perhaps TRBD2 (5 bases). The V end lost 5 bases, the J end lost 13 bases, and 15 bases lay between the germline ends. Per germline, CDR1 SEHNR and CDR2 FQNEAQ (reference sequence). This CDR3 has 12 residues. The CDR3 reads CASSIDYPNQFF. CDR3 nucleotide sequence: TGTGCCAGCAGCATAGACTACCCTAATCAGTTCTTC. The full variable domain, completed using reference TRBV7-9 and TRBJ2-1, is DTGVSQNPRHKITKRGQNVTFRCDPISEHNRLYWYRQTLGQGPEFLTYFQNEAQLEKSRLLSDRFSAERPKGSFSTLEIQRTEQGDSAMYLCASSIDYPNQFFGPGTRLTVL.

V and J are TRBV5-1 and TRBJ2-1; 9 bases map to TRBD2. V trimming: 4 bases; J trimming: 9 bases; junction bases outside the gene matches: 11. CDR1 and CDR2 (germline): SGHRS, YFSETQ. This CDR3 has 15 amino acids. The CDR3 here is CASSHTIYSGGEQFF. The CDR3 coding sequence is TGCGCCAGCAGCCATACAATATATAGCGGGGGTGAGCAGTTCTTC. The full variable domain, rest sourced from reference TRBV5-1 and TRBJ2-1, is KAGVTQTPRYLIKTRGQQVTLSCSPISGHRSVSWYQQTPGQGLQFLFEYFSETQRNKGNFPGRFSGRQFSNSRSEMNVSTLELGDSALYLCASSHTIYSGGEQFFGPGTRLTVL.